The TCR beta chain described here comes from a study of blood T cell repertoires in COVID-19. Study context: T cells, B-cell-depleted T cells, or PBMCs provided the cDNA or gDNA that served as material.

The V segment lost 4 bases and the J segment 4 bases; nucleotides outside the gene matches: 6. The germline gives CDR1 SQVTM, CDR2 ANQGSEA. This CDR3 is built from 14 residues. Sequenced by immunoSEQ multiplex PCR; TCRdb stores in-frame clones only, minus some. Of around 120,000 clones in the sample, almost 80% were seen once. The chain links TRBV29-1 to TRBJ2-5, with 10 bases identical to TRBD1. This receptor was taken from a human donor in a cohort sampled during active COVID-19. Sequences were obtained from peripheral blood. The CDR3 spells CSVAGTGVPETQYF. The CDR3 DNA follows: TGCAGCGTTGCCGGGACAGGGGTCCCAGAGACCCAGTACTTC.